The rows below give T cell receptor beta chains drawn from one sample of a study of T cells in narcolepsy. Data came from immunoSEQ multiplex PCR; TCRdb stores just in-frame clones and leaves some out. The data show 20,000 to 25,000 clones, about 83% seen once. Input material: CD45RA- memory CD4+ T cells from PBMCs. Receptor source: a human donor with narcolepsy. The CDR3 runs from the conserved cysteine through the conserved F or W. The D gene is left open where the match is weak. Expanded clones get a size class; other rows say once, few or many, or leave the size out.

j_gene | abundance | len | v_gene | d_gene | CDR3nt | CDR3aa
TRBJ2-7 | NA | 14 | TRBV27 | NA | TGTGCCAGCAGTTCCGGACGGCCTTCCTACGAGCAGTACTTC | CASSSGRPSYEQYF
TRBJ2-1 | NA | 21 | TRBV19 | TRBD2 | TGTGCCAGTAGTAGAAGGATTGGGACTAGCGGGAGTAGTGCGTCCTACAATGAGCAGTTCTTC | CASSRRIGTSGSSASYNEQFF
TRBJ2-2 | NA | 16 | TRBV11-2 | TRBD1 | TGTGCCAGCAGCCTATCTGGACAGGGGGCGCCCGGGGAGCTGTTTTTT | CASSLSGQGAPGELFF
TRBJ2-2 | NA | 16 | TRBV18 | NA | TGTGCCAGCTCACCACTGAATCGTCCGACCACCGGGGAGCTGTTTTTT | CASSPLNRPTTGELFF
TRBJ1-2 | NA | 13 | TRBV5-1 | TRBD1 | TGCGCCAGCAGCTCAGGGGGTGACTATGGCTACACCTTC | CASSSGGDYGYTF
TRBJ2-3 | NA | 15 | TRBV10-3 | NA | TGTGCCATCAGTGACTCCAAGACTAACACAGATACGCAGTATTTT | CAISDSKTNTDTQYF
TRBJ2-7 | NA | 15 | TRBV11-1 | NA | TGTGCCAGCAGCAAAACGGGTCCCGGCCCCTACGAGCAGTACTTC | CASSKTGPGPYEQYF
TRBJ2-5 | NA | 16 | TRBV28 | TRBD2 | TGTGCCAGCAGTTTAGCAAGACTAGCGGGAGTGGAGACCCAGTACTTC | CASSLARLAGVETQYF
TRBJ2-1 | NA | 13 | TRBV6-5 | NA | TGTGCCAGCAGTTATACGCCACACAATGAGCAGTTCTTC | CASSYTPHNEQFF
TRBJ1-1 | NA | 13 | TRBV7-2 | NA | TGTGCCAGCAGCTTACAGGAGAACACTGAAGCTTTCTTT | CASSLQENTEAFF
TRBJ2-2 | NA | 16 | TRBV28 | NA | TGTGCCAGCAGTTCCGGGCGGGACAGAGGGACCGGGGAGCTGTTTTTT | CASSSGRDRGTGELFF
TRBJ1-5 | NA | 15 | TRBV6-1 | NA | TGTGCCAGCAGTGAACAGAGACTTAGCAATCAGCCCCAGCATTTT | CASSEQRLSNQPQHF
TRBJ1-5 | medium-sized | 16 | TRBV4-3 | TRBD1 | TGCGCCAGCAGCCAAGATCCAGGACAGGGGGCACAGCCCCAGCATTTT | CASSQDPGQGAQPQHF
TRBJ2-7 | NA | 14 | TRBV7-8 | NA | TGTGCCAGCAGCTTAAGGACGGTGTCCTACGAGCAGTACTTC | CASSLRTVSYEQYF
TRBJ2-7 | once | 14 | TRBV4-3 | NA | TGCGCCAGCAGCCAAGATGCCAGGGGCCACGAGCAGTACTTC | CASSQDARGHEQYF
TRBJ1-1 | NA | 14 | TRBV6-5 | TRBD1 | TGTGCCAGCAGAACGACAGGGAGAAACACTGAAGCTTTCTTT | CASRTTGRNTEAFF
TRBJ2-7 | NA | 11 | TRBV5-1 | NA | TGCGCCAGCAGCTATAACTACGAGCAGTACTTC | CASSYNYEQYF
TRBJ2-3 | NA | 11 | TRBV28 | NA | TGTGCCACCAGAGACACAGATACGCAGTATTTT | CATRDTDTQYF
TRBJ2-3 | NA | 19 | TRBV5-6 | TRBD2 | TGTGCCAGCAGCTTGTTACGGGTAGCGGGAGGGCCCTATGGAGATACGCAGTATTTT | CASSLLRVAGGPYGDTQYF
TRBJ1-4 | NA | 13 | TRBV28 | NA | TGTGCCAGCAGTTTATCCCCCGCAGAAAAACTGTTTTTT | CASSLSPAEKLFF
TRBJ1-2 | NA | 13 | TRBV6-6 | TRBD1 | TGTGCCAGCAGTTATGACAGGGGTGACGGCTACACCTTC | CASSYDRGDGYTF
TRBJ2-3 | NA | 14 | TRBV5-6 | NA | TGTGCCAGCAGCGGATACCCGGGAGTAGATACGCAGTATTTT | CASSGYPGVDTQYF
TRBJ1-3 | NA | 15 | TRBV19 | NA | TGTGCCAGTACCGACCGGGCCCGATCTGGAAACACCATATATTTT | CASTDRARSGNTIYF
TRBJ1-5 | NA | 15 | TRBV2 | TRBD1 | TGTGCCAGCAGACCGGGACAGGGGACCTCTCAGCCCCAGCATTTT | CASRPGQGTSQPQHF
TRBJ2-1 | NA | 13 | TRBV19 | TRBD1 | TGTGCCAGTAGTATAAGATACGGGACAGGGGAGTTCTTC | CASSIRYGTGEFF
TRBJ2-6 | NA | 17 | TRBV5-6 | NA | TGTGCCAGCAGCTTGTGGGCCACTATCTCTGGGGCCAACGTCCTGACTTTC | CASSLWATISGANVLTF
TRBJ2-1 | NA | 17 | TRBV9 | NA | TGTGCCAGCAGCGCGACAGATTATCCCAGCTCCTACAATGAGCAGTTCTTC | CASSATDYPSSYNEQFF
TRBJ2-7 | NA | 14 | TRBV29-1 | TRBD2 | TGCAGCGTTACTTACGGGACTAGCGGGAACGAGCAGTACTTC | CSVTYGTSGNEQYF
TRBJ2-7 | NA | 15 | TRBV6-1 | NA | TGTGCCAGCCCTAAAGGAACCGGGGGACCCTACGAGCAGTACTTC | CASPKGTGGPYEQYF
TRBJ2-5 | NA | 14 | TRBV28 | NA | TGTGCCAGCATCGGGCGGGATTTACAAGAGACCCAGTACTTC | CASIGRDLQETQYF
TRBJ1-3 | NA | 14 | TRBV28 | NA | TGTGCCACACATCCGACAGGCCTGGGAAACACCATATATTTT | CATHPTGLGNTIYF
TRBJ2-3 | NA | 16 | TRBV5-4 | TRBD2 | TGTGCCAGCAGCTTGGGTAGCGGGAGGATGGCAGATACGCAGTATTTT | CASSLGSGRMADTQYF
TRBJ2-7 | NA | 15 | TRBV28 | NA | TGTGCCAGCAGTCTAAGGGGCAGGGGCTTCGACGAGCAGTACTTC | CASSLRGRGFDEQYF
TRBJ2-2 | NA | 12 | TRBV7-2 | NA | TGTGCCAGCAGCCCCCCCCGCGGGGAGCTGTTTTTT | CASSPPRGELFF
TRBJ2-3 | NA | 12 | TRBV29-1 | NA | TGCAGCGTTGAGGGCAGCACAGATACGCAGTATTTT | CSVEGSTDTQYF
TRBJ2-1 | few | 16 | TRBV11-2 | NA | TGTGCCAGCAGCACCAGTCTAGCGACCTCCTACAATGAGCAGTTCTTC | CASSTSLATSYNEQFF
TRBJ2-5 | NA | 14 | TRBV5-8 | NA | TGTGCCAGCAGCTCCCTAGAATTAGGAGAGACCCAGTACTTC | CASSSLELGETQYF
TRBJ2-6 | NA | 15 | TRBV5-4 | NA | TGTGCCAGCAGCTTGTATTGGTCTGGGGCCAACGTCCTGACTTTC | CASSLYWSGANVLTF
TRBJ1-5 | few | 13 | TRBV19 | NA | TGTGCCAGTAGTATAGATGGGGGGCAGCCCCAGCATTTT | CASSIDGGQPQHF
TRBJ2-1 | NA | 14 | TRBV5-5 | NA | TGTGCCAGCAGCTTGGGCCACCAGCTCGGTGAGCAGTTCTTC | CASSLGHQLGEQFF
TRBJ1-2 | NA | 15 | TRBV4-3 | NA | TGCGCCAGCAGCCCAGGAACGGGGACTAACTATGGCTACACCTTC | CASSPGTGTNYGYTF
TRBJ2-1 | NA | 17 | TRBV7-2 | TRBD2 | TGTGCCAGCAGCCTTCGGACTAGCGGGATCTCCTACAATGAGCAGTTCTTC | CASSLRTSGISYNEQFF
TRBJ1-2 | NA | 16 | TRBV5-4 | NA | TGTGTCAGCAGCTTGGATGGTCGGGGAGCGGACTATGGCTACACCTTC | CVSSLDGRGADYGYTF
TRBJ2-2 | NA | 16 | TRBV5-4 | TRBD2 | TGTGCCAGCAGCCCCGGGACTAGCGGGAAAACCGGGGAGCTGTTTTTT | CASSPGTSGKTGELFF
TRBJ2-3 | few | 14 | TRBV27 | TRBD2 | TGTGCCAGCGGACTAGCGGGAGTTGGAAATACGCAGTATTTT | CASGLAGVGNTQYF